This record concerns one TCR beta chain sequence. The data derive from a study of shared clonotypes between healthy human individuals. Assay: immunoSEQ multiplex PCR; the TCRdb copy retains only in-frame clones and omits some. The sample shows roughly 1,000,000 clones, about 84% of them seen only once. The sequencing sample was made of memory CD4+ T cells from PBMCs. The subset is: CD45RA-negative fraction. This clonotype was obtained from a man between 18 and 35 years old in good health. Some clones in this sample may be carry-over from other donors' samples.

The CDR3 region is CASSLALSSYNEQFF. CDR3 sequence (DNA): TGTGCCAGCAGTTTAGCGCTGAGCTCCTACAATGAGCAGTTCTTC. The genes are TRBV6-6 and TRBJ2-1; tentatively, D is TRBD2 (5 bases). The length of the CDR3 is 15 residues. The germline gives CDR1 MNHNY, CDR2 SVGAGI (reference sequence). Deletions cut 4 bases from V and 0 bases from J, with 10 bases between.